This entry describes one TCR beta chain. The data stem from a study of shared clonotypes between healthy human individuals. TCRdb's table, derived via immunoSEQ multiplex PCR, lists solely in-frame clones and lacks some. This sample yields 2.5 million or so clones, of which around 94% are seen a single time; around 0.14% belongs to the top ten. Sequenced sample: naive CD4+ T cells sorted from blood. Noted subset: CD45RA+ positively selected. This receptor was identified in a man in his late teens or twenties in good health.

The CDR3 DNA is TGTGCCAGCAGCCACGGGACTAGCGGCACCTACGAGCAGTACTTC. Protein product: CASSHGTSGTYEQYF. The rearrangement links TRBV5-4 to TRBJ2-7; 11 bases agree with TRBD2. Germline V gives CDR1 SGHNT, CDR2 YYREEE (reference sequence). The CDR3 is 15 amino acids. After removal of 4 bases from V and 2 bases from J, the junction contained 5 bases not matched to a gene.